The sequence of this T cell receptor (beta chain) was determined in a study of CD8+CD57+ T cells in acquired aplastic anemia. Turning to the study itself: CD4+ cell libraries from healthy donors averaged around 9.8 million reads.

Trimming cost V 4 bases and J 3 bases, with 11 bases left between them. The CDR3 sequence is 13 residues long. The germline gives CDR1 DFQATT, CDR2 SNEGSKA (reference sequence). Notes on the study in general: Patients and healthy controls showed no significant CD8+ Simpson's diversity difference. A set of twenty-nine CD8+ CDR3 sequences was shared between patients and controls, and these sequences appeared highly expressed in patients.

For CDR3 and TCR beta VDJ profiling, genomic DNA was the template used. TCRdb processed the reads anew with MiXCR; each CDR3 protein has one entry. The sample shows under 200,000 distinct CDR3 sequences, roughly 47% of them seen only once. A remark on this clonotype: Its antigen is currently unknown.

The specimen sequenced was sorted CD4+, CD8+, or CD8+CD57+ T cells (not recorded which) from PBMCs. The receptor was derived from a human donor in good health. The chain joins TRBV20-1 to TRBJ2-3, with a weak D call TRBD2 (6 bases). CDR3 sequence reads: CSAILAGTDTQYF. The CDR3 bases are TGCAGTGCTATATTGGCGGGAACAGATACGCAGTATTTT.